The entry that follows covers one T cell receptor beta chain sequence. What it recognizes is unknown. TCRalpha and TCRbeta libraries used 5'RACE with constant-segment primers and UMIs. MiXCR, run by TCRdb on the 5' RACE reads, gives a single entry per CDR3 protein. This sample yields under 70,000 distinct CDR3 sequences, of which 9% to 9.5% are seen a single time; about 1% belongs to the top ten. These data originate in a study of T-cell memory formation after mild COVID-19. Study summary: Largely donor-specific TCR clusters were found. Whole-study findings and limits: Contracting CD8+ clones were enriched in EMRA, CD4+ mainly in CM and EM. The study found balanced CD4/CD8 in clones contracting day 15 to 85 and a CD4+ lean in later expanders.

The germline V and J ends were trimmed by 10 bases and 8 bases, with 18 bases remaining between them. Germline V CDR1 and CDR2: MNHEY, SVGEGT. The CDR3 totals 13 residues. The sample consisted of PBMCs or a T cell subset sorted from them (not recorded which). This rearrangement joins TRBV6-2 or TRBV6-3 to TRBJ2-1, with a tentative D call TRBD1 (6 bases). The receptor comes from a man between 18 and 29 years old who had mild COVID-19 (a few samples of this study predate the infection). Cell type and time point are not known. The CDR3 sequence: CATGTLGAHEQFF. Written as DNA, the CDR3 is TGTGCCACCGGGACATTGGGAGCGCATGAGCAGTTCTTC.